These 31 T cell receptor beta chains originate from one sample sequenced in a study of blood T cell repertoires in COVID-19. TCRdb's copy holds only in-frame clones and misses some; the assay was immunoSEQ multiplex PCR. Here the sample spans roughly 300,000 clones, approximately 85% being singletons. The sequenced sample was peripheral blood. These receptors came from a human donor in a cohort sampled during active COVID-19.

The rearrangement joins TRBV27 to TRBJ2-1; D remains ambiguous. The germline CDR1 and CDR2 sequences are MNHEY and SMNVEV (reference sequence). There are 12 residues in the CDR3. The V end lost 3 bases, the J end lost 6 bases, and 6 bases lay between the germline ends. CDR3 sequence (DNA): TGTGCCAGCAGTTTTAGGAGCAATGAGCAGTTCTTC. Translation gives CASSFRSNEQFF.

This clone was picked up a small number of times. The chain uses TRBV4-1 and TRBJ2-2, with D possibly being TRBD1 (6 bases). In germline, CDR1 is MGHRA, CDR2 YSYEKL. Trimming pared 5 bases from V and 2 bases from J, leaving 12 bases between. This CDR3 has 15 residues. CDR3 loop: CASSWTVQNTGELFF. The CDR3 DNA is TGCGCCAGCAGCTGGACAGTACAAAACACCGGGGAGCTGTTTTTT.

This clone appeared a single time. This chain uses TRBV19 with TRBJ2-2; tentative D call: TRBD2 (5 bases). This CDR3 has 15 amino acids. Germline V gene data show CDR1 as LNHDA and CDR2 as SQIVND (reference sequence). Trimming left V 7 bases short and J 7 bases short, with 19 bases between. The CDR3 DNA reads as TGTGCCAGTAAGGTGGCAGGCCCCGGGATCGGGGAGCTGTTTTTT. Translation: CASKVAGPGIGELFF.

This chain connects TRBV6-6 to TRBJ1-6, with 9 bases identical to TRBD1. The CDR3 extends over 14 amino acids. The junction had 5 bases not matched to a gene; V was cut back by 4 bases and J by 10 bases. The germline gives CDR1 MNHNY, CDR2 SVGAGI (reference sequence). As DNA, the CDR3 is TGTGCCAGCAGTTTGGACAGGGGAAGATCACCCCTCCACTTT. It specifies CASSLDRGRSPLHF.

The J gene is TRBJ2-5, the V gene TRBV10-3; TRBD1 is a possible D gene (5 bases). This CDR3 has 14 residues. CDR1 is ENHRY, CDR2 SYGVKD, per germline. The V gene lost 4 bases and the J gene lost 5 bases, with 14 bases spanning the gap. The CDR3: CAISGDRVRETQYF. CDR3 bases: TGTGCCATCAGTGGAGACAGAGTACGGGAGACCCAGTACTTC.

The chain combines TRBV5-4 with TRBJ1-3; tentatively, D is TRBD1 (5 bases). Trimming shortened V by 1 base and J by 0 bases, and 14 bases separated the two germline ends. Per the germline V gene, CDR1 is SGHNT and CDR2 is YYREEE (reference sequence). CDR3 length: 17 residues. CDR3 amino acids: CASSLRGGQISGNTIYF. CDR3 in DNA: TGTGCCAGCAGCTTGAGGGGTGGGCAGATCTCTGGAAACACCATATATTTT. The complete variable domain, with remaining parts taken from reference TRBV5-4 and TRBJ1-3, reads ETGVTQSPTHLIKTRGQQVTLRCSSQSGHNTVSWYQQALGQGPQFIFQYYREEENGRGNFPPRFSGLQFPNYSSELNVNALELDDSALYLCASSLRGGQISGNTIYFGEGSWLTVV.

This chain links TRBV5-1 with TRBJ1-2; a weak D match, TRBD1 (6 bases). The ends were cut back, 2 bases at V and 0 bases at J, with 11 bases in the middle. Germline-derived CDR1 and CDR2 are SGHRS and YFSETQ. This CDR3 is built from 15 residues. CDR3 loop: CASSLGDISNYGYTF. The CDR3 region has the DNA TGCGCCAGCAGCTTAGGGGACATCTCTAACTATGGCTACACCTTC. Full variable domain (missing parts from reference TRBV5-1 and TRBJ1-2): KAGVTQTPRYLIKTRGQQVTLSCSPISGHRSVSWYQQTPGQGLQFLFEYFSETQRNKGNFPGRFSGRQFSNSRSEMNVSTLELGDSALYLCASSLGDISNYGYTFGSGTRLTVV.

The gene calls are TRBV5-4 and TRBJ1-1; 10 bases agree with TRBD1. Germline CDR1 and CDR2: SGHNT and YYREEE (reference sequence). With 4 bases clipped from V and 2 bases from J, the junction kept 5 bases outside the gene matches. This CDR3 contains 15 residues. DNA of the CDR3: TGTGCCAGCAGCGTCCGGGACAGGGGCAACACTGAAGCTTTCTTT. Its translation is CASSVRDRGNTEAFF.

The rearrangement uses TRBV15 and TRBJ2-1; TRBD2 might be the D (6 bases). Germline lookup yields CDR1 LNHNV and CDR2 YYDKDF (reference sequence). Trimming took 1 base from V and 5 from J, leaving 12 bases between them. This CDR3 has 15 amino acids. The DNA of the CDR3 is TGTGCCACCAGCAGAGCTGGGGGGATCGACAATGAGCAGTTCTTC. The encoded protein is CATSRAGGIDNEQFF.

This chain links TRBV19 with TRBJ1-5; 8 nucleotides match TRBD1. The CDR3 has 14 amino acids. With V trimmed by 5 bases and J by 4 bases, 4 bases remained unmatched. Germline V gives CDR1 LNHDA, CDR2 SQIVND (reference sequence). The CDR3 sequence is CASSGTGVNQPQHF. The CDR3 DNA reads as TGTGCCAGTAGTGGGACAGGAGTTAATCAGCCCCAGCATTTT. The variable domain in full, completed from reference TRBV19 and TRBJ1-5, reads DGGITQSPKYLFRKEGQNVTLSCEQNLNHDAMYWYRQDPGQGLRLIYYSQIVNDFQKGDIAEGYSVSREKKESFPLTVTSAQKNPTAFYLCASSGTGVNQPQHFGDGTRLSIL.

The genes are TRBV11-3 and TRBJ1-1, with unresolved D. Germline CDR1 is SGHNT and CDR2 is YENEEA. Trimming stripped 5 bases from V and 4 bases from J, with 14 bases between. This CDR3 spans 14 amino acids. The CDR3 region has the DNA TGTGCCAGCAGCACTGGAGGGAGGCCCACTGAAGCTTTCTTT. Translated: CASSTGGRPTEAFF.

The chain combines TRBV12-3 or TRBV12-4 with TRBJ1-2; D not resolved. The CDR3 has 13 amino acids. Trimming left V 3 bases short and J 2 bases short, with 7 bases between. The CDR3 loop reads CASSLRSNYGYTF. CDR3 DNA: TGTGCCAGCAGTTTGCGGAGCAACTATGGCTACACCTTC.

The V gene is TRBV2, the J gene TRBJ2-1, with a possible D match to TRBD2 (6 bases). The CDR3 sequence is 15 residues long. CDR1 SNHLY and CDR2 FYNNEI come from the germline V gene. Between the trimmed V and J ends, which lost 2 bases and 5 bases, there was a span of 13 bases. In nucleotides, the CDR3 is TGTGCCAGCAGTGAACAGCGGGCCAAACACAATGAGCAGTTCTTC. This codes for CASSEQRAKHNEQFF.

CDR3 coding DNA: TGTGCCAGCAGCGATCAAAACCTCGGGCAGGGCCTACTTTATGGCTACACCTTC. Protein product: CASSDQNLGQGLLYGYTF. The chain is built from TRBV7-9 and TRBJ1-2, with D perhaps TRBD1 (5 bases). Germline V gives CDR1 SEHNR, CDR2 FQNEAQ (reference sequence). Trimming shortened V by 5 bases and J by 5 bases, and 27 bases separated the two germline ends. The CDR3 extends over 18 amino acids.

CDR3 in amino acids: CAWKGGEGYTF. The CDR3 nucleotides are TGTGCCTGGAAAGGGGGCGAGGGCTACACCTTC. The rearrangement links TRBV30 to TRBJ1-2, with 7 bases fitting TRBD1. This CDR3 has 11 amino acids. Trimming at V came to 4 bases and at J to 8 bases, leaving 4 bases not matched to a gene. Germline CDR1 GTSNPN, CDR2 SVGIG (reference sequence).

V and J are TRBV10-3 and TRBJ1-1; a possible D gene is TRBD1 (5 bases). V was shortened by 6 bases and J by 5 bases, with 16 bases between the two germline ends. In germline, CDR1 is ENHRY, CDR2 SYGVKD. This CDR3 has 14 residues. CDR3: CAISDPGFRTEAFF. The DNA for the CDR3 is TGTGCCATCAGCGACCCAGGGTTTCGGACTGAAGCTTTCTTT.

The chain carries TRBV6-5 and TRBJ2-1, with a possible D match to TRBD1 (5 bases). Between the trimmed V and J ends, which lost 6 bases and 2 bases, there was a span of 14 bases. Germline CDR1 reads MNHEY; CDR2 reads SVGAGI. The CDR3 length is 15 residues. In nucleotides, the CDR3 is TGTGCCAGCAGCCGGGCCCCGGACACCTACAATGAGCAGTTCTTC. This gives the protein CASSRAPDTYNEQFF.

The chain joins TRBV6-2 or TRBV6-3 to TRBJ2-7; TRBD1 matches at 9 bases. V shed 2 bases and J 4 bases; nucleotides not matched to a gene: 9. The CDR3 totals 16 residues. Germline lookup yields CDR1 MNHEY and CDR2 SVGEGT. The CDR3 spells CASSYRRTGDLYEQYF. CDR3 DNA sequence: TGTGCCAGCAGTTACCGCCGGACAGGGGACTTATACGAGCAGTACTTC.

The V call is TRBV19, the J call TRBJ1-2; D call uncertain. Germline-derived CDR1 and CDR2 are LNHDA and SQIVND (reference sequence). The CDR3 is made up of 13 amino acids. Trimming left V 7 bases short and J 2 bases short, with 11 bases between. This chain's CDR3 is CASTLAGNYGYTF. The CDR3 DNA reads TGTGCCAGTACCCTTGCGGGGAACTATGGCTACACCTTC. The variable domain in full, with the rest retrieved from reference TRBV19 and TRBJ1-2, is DGGITQSPKYLFRKEGQNVTLSCEQNLNHDAMYWYRQDPGQGLRLIYYSQIVNDFQKGDIAEGYSVSREKKESFPLTVTSAQKNPTAFYLCASTLAGNYGYTFGSGTRLTVV.

CDR3 nucleotide sequence: TGTGCCAGCAAATTGACAGGGGATTCACCCCTCCACTTT. Protein: CASKLTGDSPLHF. The chain carries TRBV10-3 and TRBJ1-6, with 8 bases that match TRBD1. From germline, CDR1 is ENHRY and CDR2 SYGVKD. The junction had 7 bases not matched to a gene; V was cut back by 10 bases and J by 8 bases. The CDR3 covers 13 residues.

The chain is built from TRBV5-1 and TRBJ1-4, with 7 bases aligning to TRBD1. The CDR3 runs 14 residues. The trim removed 2 bases at V and 4 bases at J, leaving 2 bases unmatched. Germline assignment: CDR1 SGHRS and CDR2 YFSETQ. The CDR3 protein is CASSFGTDNEKLFF. The DNA of the CDR3 is TGCGCCAGCAGCTTCGGGACAGATAATGAAAAACTGTTTTTT. Looking up the rest from reference TRBV5-1 and TRBJ1-4 gives the full variable domain: KAGVTQTPRYLIKTRGQQVTLSCSPISGHRSVSWYQQTPGQGLQFLFEYFSETQRNKGNFPGRFSGRQFSNSRSEMNVSTLELGDSALYLCASSFGTDNEKLFFGSGTQLSVL.

The gene calls are TRBV3-1 (or the pseudogene TRBV3-2) and TRBJ2-7; D might be TRBD1 (5 bases). Looked up from germline, CDR1 is LGHDT and CDR2 is YNNKEL (reference sequence). V was pared by 5 bases and J by 0 bases, with 11 bases between. The length of the CDR3 is 14 residues. Here the CDR3 reads CASSGRAASYEQYF. The CDR3 coding sequence is TGTGCCAGCAGCGGCAGGGCAGCCTCCTACGAGCAGTACTTC.

The count of this clone is one. V and J are TRBV2 and TRBJ2-1; D perhaps matches TRBD2 (6 bases). This CDR3 contains 14 residues. Germline-derived CDR1 and CDR2 are SNHLY and FYNNEI. The germline V and J ends were trimmed by 7 bases and 4 bases, with 14 bases remaining between them. CDR3 DNA: TGTGCCAGCACTACCGGGACTTCTTACAATGAGCAGTTCTTC. Protein: CASTTGTSYNEQFF.

The rearrangement uses TRBV6-5 and TRBJ1-1; D might be TRBD1 (6 bases). The V gene lost 2 bases and the J gene lost 7 bases, with 14 bases spanning the gap. In germline, CDR1 is MNHEY, CDR2 SVGAGI. The CDR3 totals 14 residues. This chain's CDR3 is CASSYSRDKSEAFF. CDR3 DNA: TGTGCCAGCAGTTACAGCAGGGACAAAAGTGAAGCTTTCTTT.

This clone was found once. The V gene is TRBV25-1, the J gene TRBJ2-3; 8 bases map to TRBD2. Germline V gives CDR1 MGHDK, CDR2 SYGVNS. With 2 bases clipped from V and 5 bases from J, the junction kept 15 bases outside the gene matches. There are 18 residues in the CDR3. DNA for the CDR3: TGTGCCAGCAGTGAAGAGGGCGGGGGGCTAAAAATAGGAGATACGCAGTATTTT. Translation: CASSEEGGGLKIGDTQYF.

A few counts support this clone. The chain carries TRBV18 and TRBJ1-5, with TRBD1 as a possible D gene (6 bases). Looked up from germline, CDR1 is KGHSH and CDR2 is LQKENI. The V gene lost 3 bases and the J gene lost 4 bases, with 7 bases spanning the gap. The CDR3 loop spans 13 amino acids. CDR3 in amino acids: CASSPGQNQPQHF. DNA of the CDR3: TGTGCCAGCTCACCTGGACAGAATCAGCCCCAGCATTTT.

The chain links TRBV5-8 to TRBJ1-4, with D possibly TRBD1 on 6 matching bases. The CDR3 contains 16 residues. CDR1 is SGHTS, CDR2 YDEGEE, per germline. Deletions cut 4 bases from V and 7 bases from J, with 20 bases between. For the CDR3, the DNA is TGTGCCAGCAGCGTCAAACAGGGAATTAGGGGTGAAAAACTGTTTTTT. It encodes CASSVKQGIRGEKLFF.

In this sample, this clone turned up once. The chain combines TRBV6-1 with TRBJ1-5; 9 nucleotides align to TRBD1. This CDR3 is 16 amino acids long. V was clipped by 4 bases and J by 0 bases; unmatched bases: 4. The germline CDR1 and CDR2 sequences are MNHNS and SASEGT. CDR3 coding DNA: TGTGCCAGCAGTGGACAGGGGGTCTATAGCAATCAGCCCCAGCATTTT. This gives the protein CASSGQGVYSNQPQHF.

The gene calls are TRBV30 and TRBJ2-3; the match to TRBD2 covers 9 bases. This CDR3 has 16 amino acids. Germline V CDR1 and CDR2: GTSNPN, SVGIG (reference sequence). The ends lost 1 base at V and 2 bases at J; junction bases unmatched: 7. CDR3 amino acids: CAWSDGGGALTDTQYF. Written as DNA, the CDR3 is TGTGCCTGGAGTGATGGCGGGGGGGCCCTCACAGATACGCAGTATTTT.

This clone came up a few times. In the same sample, other DNA sequences code for this CDR3. The V call is TRBV6-5, the J call TRBJ1-2, with D perhaps TRBD1 (5 bases). The CDR3 has 14 amino acids. The germline V and J ends were trimmed by 6 bases and 4 bases, with 15 bases remaining between them. The V gene's germline CDR1 is MNHEY and CDR2 SVGAGI. CDR3 region: CASSPTGGSYGYTF. Here the CDR3 DNA reads TGTGCCAGCAGCCCGACCGGGGGGAGCTATGGCTACACCTTC.

The V call is TRBV19, the J call TRBJ1-6; a weak D match, TRBD1 (6 bases). Germline V gene data show CDR1 as LNHDA and CDR2 as SQIVND (reference sequence). V lost 5 bases to trimming and J lost 10 bases, with 18 bases between them. The CDR3 length is 15 residues. Written as DNA, the CDR3 is TGTGCCAGTAGTCTTTTGACAGCACAGGGATCACCCCTCCACTTT. Protein product: CASSLLTAQGSPLHF.